A single sample is the source of the 22 T cell receptor beta chains below, sequenced in a study of CD8+ T cells in alopecia areata. The sequencing template was cDNA reverse transcribed from extracted RNA. Some clones are missing from TCRdb's copy, which holds only in-frame ones; the method was immunoSEQ multiplex PCR. The sample holds about 120,000 clones, roughly 50% seen once. The sample taken for sequencing was NKG2D-low CD8+ T cells sorted from blood. The receptors come from a human donor with alopecia areata.

This clone has at least ten counts. The V gene is TRBV4-3, the J gene TRBJ2-6; 7 nucleotides match TRBD1. Germline V gives CDR1 LGHNA, CDR2 YSLEER. This CDR3 is 16 amino acids long. J gave up 2 bases and V 0 bases, and 1 base lay outside the gene matches. Here the CDR3 DNA reads TGCGCCAGCAGCCAAGAACAGGGGACTGGGGCCAACGTCCTGACTTTC. This translates into CASSQEQGTGANVLTF.

This clone has a handful of counts. The chain employs TRBV2 and TRBJ2-1; D is perhaps TRBD2 (5 bases). The CDR3 has 15 amino acids. V gave up 6 bases and J gave up 4 bases, with 16 bases separating them. Germline-derived CDR1 and CDR2 are SNHLY and FYNNEI. In DNA form, the CDR3 reads TGTGCCAGCAGGGGGTCGAAGGGAGTTTACAATGAGCAGTTCTTC. Its protein product is CASRGSKGVYNEQFF.

For this clone: At one end, the junction sequence differs from germline, possibly due to a read error. The chain carries TRBV27 and TRBJ2-1, with 8 nucleotides matching TRBD2. Germline V CDR1 and CDR2: MNHEY, SMNVEV (reference sequence). CDR3 length equals 13 residues. CDR3 nucleotide sequence: TGTGCCAGCTCCCAGCGGGAGTACATTGAGCAGTTCTTC. Residues: CASSQREYIEQFF.

This clone was detected a few times. This chain connects TRBV28 to TRBJ2-1; D not resolved. From germline, CDR1 is MDHEN and CDR2 SYDVKM. The ends were cut back, 6 bases at V and 4 bases at J, with 7 bases in the middle. This CDR3 contains 12 residues. The CDR3: CASSLGYNEQFF. The CDR3 bases are TGTGCCAGCAGCCTAGGATACAATGAGCAGTTCTTC.

Only a few counts were recorded for this clone. V gene TRBV29-1 combines with J gene TRBJ2-7; D is tentatively TRBD1 or TRBD2 (5 bases each). In germline, CDR1 is SQVTM, CDR2 ANQGSEA. V lost 6 bases and J 2 bases, leaving 14 bases between the germline ends. The CDR3 runs 13 residues. CDR3 sequence (DNA): TGCAGCGTCACCGGGACCGCCACCTACGAGCAGTACTTC. It encodes CSVTGTATYEQYF.

The V call is TRBV29-1, the J call TRBJ2-3, with D possibly matching TRBD2 (6 bases). This CDR3 has 12 amino acids. CDR1 is SQVTM and CDR2 is ANQGSEA in the germline V gene. Trimming stripped 5 bases from V and 3 bases from J, with 9 bases between. The DNA of the CDR3 is TGCAGCGTTCGGGAGTTTACAGATACGCAGTATTTT. Protein product: CSVREFTDTQYF.

The rearrangement links TRBV11-2 to TRBJ2-7; TRBD1 matches at 12 bases. Looked up from germline, CDR1 is SGHAT and CDR2 is FQNNGV. The CDR3 length is 14 residues. V lost 5 bases and J lost 6; bases outside the gene matches: 5. CDR3 protein: CASSLGQGASEQYF. CDR3 nucleotides: TGTGCCAGCAGCCTGGGACAGGGGGCGTCCGAGCAGTACTTC.

This clone was seen only a few times. Written as DNA, the CDR3 is TGCAGCGACCCTCAGGGAGCGAGCACAGATACGCAGTATTTT. Its protein is CSDPQGASTDTQYF. This chain connects TRBV29-1 to TRBJ2-3; either TRBD1 or TRBD2 may supply D (5 bases each). The CDR3 runs 14 residues. V was cut by 7 bases and J by 0 bases, with 14 bases left in between. Per germline, CDR1 SQVTM and CDR2 ANQGSEA.

This chain links TRBV6-6 with TRBJ2-7, with D unclear. CDR3 length: 14 amino acids. Germline CDR1 reads MNHNY; CDR2 reads SVGAGI (reference sequence). V gave up 5 bases and J gave up 3 bases, with 14 bases separating them. In DNA, the CDR3 is TGTGCCAGCAGTCCCTTGACTGATAGCTACGAGCAGTACTTC. Its protein is CASSPLTDSYEQYF.

The chain uses TRBV29-1 and TRBJ2-7, with 7 bases fitting TRBD2. This CDR3 is built from 14 residues. Looked up from germline, CDR1 is SQVTM and CDR2 is ANQGSEA. The J segment lost 1 base and the V segment lost 6 bases, leaving 9 bases of the junction unmatched. The CDR3 loop reads CSVSMGEGSYEQYF. In nucleotides, the CDR3 is TGCAGCGTAAGCATGGGGGAGGGGTCCTACGAGCAGTACTTC.

V usage is TRBV30 and J usage is TRBJ2-1; D gene unclear. This CDR3 contains 12 residues. Germline CDR1 is GTSNPN and CDR2 is SVGIG (reference sequence). V was shortened by 2 bases and J by 3 bases, with 5 bases between the two germline ends. The CDR3 protein is CAWSPRYNEQFF. The CDR3 DNA is TGTGCCTGGAGTCCCCGCTACAATGAGCAGTTCTTC.

This clone came up once. In the same sample, other DNA sequences code for this CDR3. The CDR3 bases are TGCAGCGTTGAAAGGGGGGCCACTAACTATGGCTACACCTTC. Translated, it gives CSVERGATNYGYTF. The chain recombines TRBV29-1 with TRBJ1-2; maybe TRBD1 (6 bases). The CDR3 spans 14 residues. V was trimmed by 2 bases and J by 0 bases, leaving 10 bases between them. Germline V gives CDR1 SQVTM, CDR2 ANQGSEA.

This clone came up a few times. V gene TRBV30 combines with J gene TRBJ2-1, with 7 bases fitting TRBD1. V lost 7 bases, J lost 8 bases, and 14 bases stayed unmatched. Per the germline V gene, CDR1 is GTSNPN and CDR2 is SVGIG (reference sequence). This CDR3 region has 14 residues. CDR3: CALAHEQGSDEQFF. The CDR3 region has the DNA TGTGCCTTGGCTCATGAACAGGGGTCCGATGAGCAGTTCTTC.

This sequence joins TRBV30 and TRBJ2-7; TRBD1 or TRBD2 may be the D gene (5 bases each). This CDR3 region has 13 residues. Trimming stripped 0 bases from V and 5 bases from J, with 11 bases between. Germline V gene sequence: CDR1 GTSNPN, CDR2 SVGIG (reference sequence). This chain's CDR3 is CAWSVSGGDEQYF. The CDR3 DNA reads TGTGCCTGGAGTGTTTCTGGGGGAGACGAGCAGTACTTC.

This clone was observed a handful of times. The rearrangement joins TRBV29-1 to TRBJ2-7; D might be TRBD1 or TRBD2, each matching 7 bases. CDR1 SQVTM and CDR2 ANQGSEA come from the germline V gene. V was clipped by 7 bases and J by 0 bases, with 19 bases between them. This CDR3 contains 15 residues. The CDR3, as DNA: TGCAGCGGCGCAGGGGGGGGAGGAAGCTCCTACGAGCAGTACTTC. Translation: CSGAGGGGSSYEQYF.

The chain recombines TRBV30 with TRBJ1-1, with D possibly matching TRBD1 (5 bases). Looked up from germline, CDR1 is GTSNPN and CDR2 is SVGIG (reference sequence). This CDR3 has 14 amino acids. V was pared by 0 bases and J by 4 bases, with 12 bases between. DNA of the CDR3: TGTGCCTGGAGTGTAGGGGAGGGGACCACTGAAGCTTTCTTT. It translates to CAWSVGEGTTEAFF.

This clone was seen more than once but under ten times. V usage is TRBV9 and J usage is TRBJ2-1; maybe TRBD2 (6 bases). The V gene lost 3 bases and the J gene lost 7 bases, with 8 bases spanning the gap. Germline V gene lookup returns CDR1 SGDLS and CDR2 YYNGEE. The CDR3 is made up of 12 amino acids. Here the CDR3 reads CASSALANEQFF. Written as DNA, the CDR3 is TGTGCCAGCAGCGCCCTAGCGAATGAGCAGTTCTTC.

This clone was recorded a few times. This chain links TRBV29-1 with TRBJ1-2; the D is unclear. This CDR3 is 13 amino acids long. Between the trimmed V and J ends, which lost 2 bases and 5 bases, there was a span of 12 bases. Germline lookup yields CDR1 SQVTM and CDR2 ANQGSEA. The CDR3 sequence is CSVEIQTPYGYTF. In DNA form, the CDR3 reads TGCAGCGTTGAAATACAGACACCTTATGGCTACACCTTC.

This clone was found a few times. The chain employs TRBV7-9 and TRBJ2-4; a weak D match, TRBD1 (5 bases). The ends were cut back, 6 bases at V and 8 bases at J, with 14 bases in the middle. The CDR3 has 13 residues. CDR1 and CDR2 (germline): SEHNR, FQNEAQ (reference sequence). The chain's CDR3 is CASRSETEDIQYF. The CDR3 nucleotides are TGTGCCAGCAGGTCCGAGACAGAAGACATTCAGTACTTC.

This clone was observed a few times. This sequence joins TRBV29-1 and TRBJ2-1; TRBD1 or TRBD2 may be the D gene (6 bases each). Germline V gene data show CDR1 as SQVTM and CDR2 as ANQGSEA. The CDR3 runs to 13 residues. The germline V and J ends were trimmed by 5 bases and 6 bases, with 14 bases remaining between them. CDR3 protein: CSVQGGRSNEQFF. As DNA, the CDR3 is TGCAGCGTTCAAGGGGGGAGATCCAATGAGCAGTTCTTC.

J is TRBJ1-2 and V is TRBV30; D call uncertain. Between the trimmed V and J ends, which lost 5 bases and 8 bases, there was a span of 12 bases. Germline V gene lookup returns CDR1 GTSNPN and CDR2 SVGIG (reference sequence). This CDR3 region has 11 residues. Here the CDR3 reads CAWDIQGGYTF. The CDR3 DNA reads TGTGCCTGGGATATACAAGGGGGCTACACCTTC.

This clone has just a few counts. This sequence joins TRBV6-4 and TRBJ2-3; D remains unclear. Trimming took 3 bases from V and 1 from J, leaving 8 bases between them. The CDR3 runs to 14 residues. Per germline, CDR1 MRHNA and CDR2 SNTAGT. The CDR3 nucleotides are TGTGCCAGCAGTGAGGGTAGGGGCACAGATACGCAGTATTTT. Protein product: CASSEGRGTDTQYF.